The present T cell receptor (beta chain) was sequenced within a study of shared clonotypes between healthy human individuals. The protocol was immunoSEQ multiplex PCR, while the TCRdb copy is restricted to in-frame clones and leaves out a portion. The sample has about 1.5 million clones; around 98% are singletons. This CDR3 is 15 amino acids long. CDR1 and CDR2 (germline): SNHLY, FYNNEI. Trimming removed 5 bases from V and 0 bases from J, with 11 bases in between. The sequence derives from a man aged 25 to 40 in good health. Sequencing was done on a sample of naive CD4+ T cells sorted from blood. Subset of the sample: CD45RA+ positively selected. The V and J genes are TRBV2 and TRBJ1-3, with no clear D. CDR3 protein: CASSRTVPSGNTIYF. CDR3 bases: TGTGCCAGCAGTCGGACGGTACCCTCTGGAAACACCATATATTTT.